These 7 T cell receptor beta chains share one sample of origin, sequenced in a study of vaccination effects on CD4 cells after COVID-19. What these receptors recognize is not known. Sequencing used immunoSEQ multiplex PCR; TCRdb keeps in-frame clones, though not all of them. In the table there are around 83,000 clones, around 74% of which are singletons. Prior to sequencing, the ViraFEST assay stimulated PBMC with viral peptide pools, which expanded the antigen-specific CD4+ T cells. Following 10 days of culture, CD4+ T cells were isolated. The specimen was CD4+ T cells from PBMCs cultured with HCoV-229E spike peptides, collected before COVID-19 vaccination. Every receptor here comes from a human donor who received a COVID-19 vaccine.

The chain couples TRBV7-2 to TRBJ2-2; either TRBD1 or TRBD2 may supply D (5 bases each). This CDR3 has 13 amino acids. Trimming removed 1 base from V and 9 bases from J, with 9 bases in between. Germline V lookup: CDR1 SGHTA, CDR2 FQGNSA. The CDR3 reads CASSLGGARELFF. CDR3 bases: TGTGCCAGCAGCTTAGGAGGGGCTCGGGAGCTGTTTTTT.

The V gene is TRBV5-6, the J gene TRBJ1-2; 7 bases align to TRBD1. Germline V gives CDR1 SGHDT, CDR2 YYEEEE. V trimming: 1 base; J trimming: 2 bases; junction bases outside the gene matches: 2. The CDR3 runs to 14 residues. The CDR3 nucleotides read TGTGCCAGCAGCTTGACAGGGGTAAACTATGGCTACACCTTC. Translation gives CASSLTGVNYGYTF.

The chain recombines TRBV28 with TRBJ2-7; D uncertain. Trimming removed 2 bases at V and 6 bases at J, with 20 bases between. The CDR3 consists of 16 residues. Germline V lookup: CDR1 MDHEN, CDR2 SYDVKM. For the CDR3, the DNA is TGTGCCAGCAGTTTAATTCGGACCCCCGGTCGTCCCGAGCAGTACGTC. It is translated as CASSLIRTPGRPEQYV.

The chain uses TRBV6-6 and TRBJ1-4; D not resolved. The V gene lost 4 bases and the J gene lost 1 base, with 13 bases spanning the gap. CDR1 and CDR2 from the germline V gene are MNHNY and SVGAGI (reference sequence). The CDR3 is 16 amino acids. DNA for the CDR3: TGTGCCAGCAGTTTTGGTCCCCTGGGAACTAATGAAAAACTGTTTTTT. Translated: CASSFGPLGTNEKLFF.

CDR3 loop: CASRPGTSGGAGADTQYF. CDR3 in DNA: TGCGCCAGCAGGCCCGGGACTAGCGGGGGGGCCGGGGCAGATACGCAGTATTTT. The V and J genes are TRBV5-1 and TRBJ2-3; TRBD2 agrees at 16 bases. The CDR3 runs 18 residues. Germline CDR1 is SGHRS and CDR2 is YFSETQ. V lost 5 bases, J lost 4 bases, and 10 bases stayed unmatched.

The chain couples TRBV7-2 to TRBJ1-3; unclear D gene. Germline loops: CDR1 SGHTA, CDR2 FQGNSA. This CDR3 has 12 amino acids. The V and J ends lost 9 bases and 4 bases respectively, with 10 bases between them. For the CDR3, the DNA is TGTGCCAGTCGCCGGGCCGGAAACACCATATATTTT. Translated: CASRRAGNTIYF.

This clone has a handful of counts. The CDR3 sequence is CASSRETGRDSPLHF. CDR3 sequence (DNA): TGTGCCAGCTCACGGGAGACAGGGCGAGATTCACCCCTCCACTTT. The chain is built from TRBV18 and TRBJ1-6, with TRBD1 matching 7 bases. The V and J ends lost 4 bases and 8 bases, in that order; junction bases with no gene match: 8. Germline values: CDR1 KGHSH, CDR2 LQKENI. The CDR3 runs 15 residues. Complete variable domain (other parts from reference TRBV18 and TRBJ1-6): NAGVMQNPRHLVRRRGQEARLRCSPMKGHSHVYWYRQLPEEGLKFMVYLQKENIIDESGMPKERFSAEFPKEGPSILRIQQVVRGDSAAYFCASSRETGRDSPLHFGNGTRLTVT.